What follows are 12 T cell receptor beta chains derived from one specimen sequenced in a study of shared clonotypes between healthy human individuals. Repertoires were generated with immunoSEQ multiplex PCR, while TCRdb's copy carries only in-frame clones and drops some. The sample contains over a million clones, over 95% of which appear only once. The specimen sequenced was naive CD4+ T cells sorted from blood. Noted subset: CD45RA+ positively selected. These receptors were taken from a man aged 25-45 years in good health.

The chain uses TRBV5-6 and TRBJ2-2; the D gene is possibly TRBD1 (5 bases). Germline V gene lookup returns CDR1 SGHDT and CDR2 YYEEEE. V was shortened by 4 bases and J by 9 bases, with 19 bases between the two germline ends. CDR3 length equals 15 residues. CDR3 DNA sequence: TGTGCCAGCAGCCCCGGACAACTTGGCTACCGGGAGCTGTTTTTT. This sequence encodes CASSPGQLGYRELFF.

Written as DNA, the CDR3 is TGTGCCAGCAGCCAAACTGTAGCGGGGCCCAACAATGAGCAGTTCTTC. Its protein product is CASSQTVAGPNNEQFF. This chain connects TRBV14 to TRBJ2-1, with 8 nucleotides matching TRBD2. Losses at the gene ends were 2 bases for V and 5 bases for J; bases not matched to a gene: 8. This CDR3 comprises 16 residues. CDR1 and CDR2 from the germline V gene are SGHDN and FVKESK.

The rearrangement links TRBV18 to TRBJ2-7; D is perhaps TRBD2 (5 bases). Germline V gene lookup returns CDR1 KGHSH and CDR2 LQKENI. This CDR3 is built from 13 residues. V lost 3 bases, J lost 6 bases, and 12 bases lay in between. In DNA form, the CDR3 reads TGTGCCAGCTCACCGGTCCCCCGGGGCGAGCAGTACTTC. Its translation is CASSPVPRGEQYF.

The rearrangement links TRBV29-1 to TRBJ1-2; D ambiguous. The CDR3 totals 11 residues. CDR1 SQVTM and CDR2 ANQGSEA come from the germline V gene. Trimming took off 3 bases at V and 8 bases at J, with 10 bases between the two ends. CDR3 bases: TGCAGCGTTGATTGGGGTGCGGGCTACACCTTC. Residues: CSVDWGAGYTF.

This chain uses TRBV29-1 with TRBJ2-3; D is unresolved. V was cut by 7 bases and J by 11 bases, with 13 bases left in between. CDR1 is SQVTM and CDR2 is ANQGSEA in the germline V gene. There are 10 residues in the CDR3. The CDR3 DNA is TGCAGCGCCAATAACCGTGGGCAGTATTTT. Translation: CSANNRGQYF.

This chain links TRBV7-9 with TRBJ1-4; D is unresolved. This CDR3 has 14 residues. Germline CDR1 reads SEHNR; CDR2 reads FQNEAQ (reference sequence). V dropped 2 bases and J dropped 5 bases, with 9 bases sitting between them. The CDR3 here is CASSLWGENEKLFF. In nucleotides, the CDR3 is TGTGCCAGCAGCTTATGGGGAGAAAATGAAAAACTGTTTTTT.

The V call is TRBV5-4, the J call TRBJ1-2; possible D gene TRBD1, 5 bases. The V gene's germline CDR1 is SGHNT and CDR2 YYREEE (reference sequence). Trimming pared 0 bases from V and 7 bases from J, leaving 10 bases between. The CDR3 spans 13 residues. In DNA form, the CDR3 reads TGTGCCAGCAGCTTGGCGGGGGGATCTGGCTACACCTTC. This translates into CASSLAGGSGYTF.

This rearrangement joins TRBV5-1 to TRBJ2-3; 8 nucleotides align to TRBD2. V shed 3 bases and J 2 bases; nucleotides not matched to a gene: 8. This CDR3 has 16 amino acids. CDR1 SGHRS and CDR2 YFSETQ come from the germline V gene. CDR3 nucleotides: TGCGCCAGCAGCTCCGCCGGGACTAGGACCACAGATACGCAGTATTTT. Residues: CASSSAGTRTTDTQYF. Drawing the rest from reference TRBV5-1 and TRBJ2-3, the complete variable domain is KAGVTQTPRYLIKTRGQQVTLSCSPISGHRSVSWYQQTPGQGLQFLFEYFSETQRNKGNFPGRFSGRQFSNSRSEMNVSTLELGDSALYLCASSSAGTRTTDTQYFGPGTRLTVL.

The CDR3 DNA is TGTGCCAGCATCCGAAGCACTTTACGAGGAGATACGCAGTATTTT. Translating it yields CASIRSTLRGDTQYF. V and J are TRBV7-2 and TRBJ2-3; D remains ambiguous. The CDR3 runs 15 residues. Per the germline V gene, CDR1 is SGHTA and CDR2 is FQGNSA. The germline V and J ends were trimmed by 7 bases and 5 bases, with 19 bases remaining between them.

This clone was counted once. The rearrangement links TRBV5-1 to TRBJ2-1; D perhaps matches TRBD1 (6 bases). V lost 0 bases and J 6 bases, leaving 16 bases between the germline ends. This CDR3 has 16 residues. From germline, CDR1 is SGHRS and CDR2 YFSETQ. As DNA, the CDR3 is TGCGCCAGCAGCTTGGCCGAAAGGGGGTGGGGCAATGAGCAGTTCTTC. It translates to CASSLAERGWGNEQFF.

The rearrangement links TRBV27 to TRBJ1-2; a possible D gene is TRBD1 (6 bases). Germline-derived CDR1 and CDR2 are MNHEY and SMNVEV (reference sequence). V shed 5 bases and J shed 3 bases, with 16 bases lying between them. The CDR3 runs to 15 residues. CDR3 DNA sequence: TGTGCCAGCAGTCCAATCCTGGACAGTCACTATGGCTACACCTTC. Translating gives CASSPILDSHYGYTF.

V usage is TRBV9 and J usage is TRBJ1-1; D uncertain. Germline-derived CDR1 and CDR2 are SGDLS and YYNGEE. Trimming removed 1 base from V and 3 bases from J, with 10 bases in between. The CDR3 length is 14 residues. The CDR3 sequence: CASSVRPWDTEAFF. CDR3 nucleotide sequence: TGTGCCAGCAGCGTACGCCCTTGGGACACTGAAGCTTTCTTT. The variable domain in full, with the rest retrieved from reference TRBV9 and TRBJ1-1, is DSGVTQTPKHLITATGQRVTLRCSPRSGDLSVYWYQQSLDQGLQFLIQYYNGEERAKGNILERFSAQQFPDLHSELNLSSLELGDSALYFCASSVRPWDTEAFFGQGTRLTVV.